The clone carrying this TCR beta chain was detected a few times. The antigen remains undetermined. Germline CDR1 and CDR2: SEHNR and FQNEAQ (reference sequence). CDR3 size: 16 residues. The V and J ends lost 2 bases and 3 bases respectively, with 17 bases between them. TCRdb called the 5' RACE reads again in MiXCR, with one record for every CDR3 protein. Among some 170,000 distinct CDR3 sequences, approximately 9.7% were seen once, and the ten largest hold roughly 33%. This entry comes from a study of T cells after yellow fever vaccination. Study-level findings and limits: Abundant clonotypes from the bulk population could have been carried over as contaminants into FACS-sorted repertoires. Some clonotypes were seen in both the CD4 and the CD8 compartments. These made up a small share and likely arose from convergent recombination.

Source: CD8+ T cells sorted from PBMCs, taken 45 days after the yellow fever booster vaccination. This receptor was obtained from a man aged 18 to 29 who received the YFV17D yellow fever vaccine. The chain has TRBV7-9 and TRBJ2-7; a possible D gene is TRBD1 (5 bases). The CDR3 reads CASSLWPRQSNYEQYF. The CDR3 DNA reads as TGTGCCAGCAGCTTATGGCCGAGACAGTCTAACTACGAGCAGTACTTC.